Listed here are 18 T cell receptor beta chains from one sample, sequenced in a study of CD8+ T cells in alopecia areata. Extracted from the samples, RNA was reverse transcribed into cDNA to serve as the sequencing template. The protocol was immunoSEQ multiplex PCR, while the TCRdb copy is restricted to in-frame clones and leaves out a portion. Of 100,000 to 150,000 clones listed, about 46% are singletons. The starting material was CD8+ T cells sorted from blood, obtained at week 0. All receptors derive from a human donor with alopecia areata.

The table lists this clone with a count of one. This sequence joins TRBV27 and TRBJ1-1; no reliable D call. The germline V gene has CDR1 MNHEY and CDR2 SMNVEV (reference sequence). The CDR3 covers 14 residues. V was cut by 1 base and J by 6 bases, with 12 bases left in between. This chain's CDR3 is CASSLLGNRAEAFF. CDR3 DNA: TGTGCCAGCAGTTTATTGGGGAATCGCGCTGAAGCTTTCTTT.

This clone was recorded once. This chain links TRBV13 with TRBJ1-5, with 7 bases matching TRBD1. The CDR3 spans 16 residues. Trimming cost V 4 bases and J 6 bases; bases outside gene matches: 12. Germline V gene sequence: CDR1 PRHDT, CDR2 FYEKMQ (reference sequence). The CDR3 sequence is CASSSSTGEPGQPQHF. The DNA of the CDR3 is TGTGCCAGCAGCTCTTCCACAGGGGAACCCGGTCAGCCCCAGCATTTT.

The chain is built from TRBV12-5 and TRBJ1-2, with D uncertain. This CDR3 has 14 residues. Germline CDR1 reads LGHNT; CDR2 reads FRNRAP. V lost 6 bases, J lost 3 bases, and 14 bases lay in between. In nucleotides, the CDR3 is TGTGCTAGTGGCCCGAACCACCACGACTATGGCTACACCTTC. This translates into CASGPNHHDYGYTF.

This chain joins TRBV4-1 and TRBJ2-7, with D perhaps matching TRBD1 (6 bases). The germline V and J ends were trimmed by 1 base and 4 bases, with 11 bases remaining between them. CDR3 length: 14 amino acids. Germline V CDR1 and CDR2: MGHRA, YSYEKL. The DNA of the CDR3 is TGCGCCAGCAGCCAAGTAGAACAGGGATACGAGCAGTACTTC. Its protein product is CASSQVEQGYEQYF.

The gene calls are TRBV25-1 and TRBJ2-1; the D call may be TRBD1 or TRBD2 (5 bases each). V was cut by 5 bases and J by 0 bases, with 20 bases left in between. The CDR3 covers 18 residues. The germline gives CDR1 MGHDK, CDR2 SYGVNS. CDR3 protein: CASSLGFGASSSYNEQFF. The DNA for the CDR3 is TGTGCCAGCAGTTTAGGGTTCGGGGCTTCGAGCTCCTACAATGAGCAGTTCTTC.

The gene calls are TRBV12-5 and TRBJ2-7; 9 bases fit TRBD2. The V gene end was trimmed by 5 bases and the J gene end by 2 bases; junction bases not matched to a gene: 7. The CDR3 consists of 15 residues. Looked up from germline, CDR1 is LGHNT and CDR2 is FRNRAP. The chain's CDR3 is CASGTPLAGTYEQYF. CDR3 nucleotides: TGTGCTAGTGGTACCCCTCTAGCGGGGACCTACGAGCAGTACTTC.

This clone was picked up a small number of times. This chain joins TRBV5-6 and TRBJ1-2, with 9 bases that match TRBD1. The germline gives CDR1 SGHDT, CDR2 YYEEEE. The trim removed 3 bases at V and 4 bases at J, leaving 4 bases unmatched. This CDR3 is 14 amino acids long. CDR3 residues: CASSWGQGAYGYTF. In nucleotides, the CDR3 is TGTGCCAGCAGCTGGGGACAGGGAGCCTATGGCTACACCTTC.

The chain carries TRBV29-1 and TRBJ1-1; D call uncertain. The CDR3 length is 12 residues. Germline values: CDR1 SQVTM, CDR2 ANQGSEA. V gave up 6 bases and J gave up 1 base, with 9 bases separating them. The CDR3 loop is CSVLATNTEAFF. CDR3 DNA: TGCAGCGTCCTGGCAACGAACACTGAAGCTTTCTTT.

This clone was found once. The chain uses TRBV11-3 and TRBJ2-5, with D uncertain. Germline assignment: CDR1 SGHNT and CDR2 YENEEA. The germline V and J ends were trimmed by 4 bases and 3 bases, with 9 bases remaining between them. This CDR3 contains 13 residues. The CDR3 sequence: CASSYAREETQYF. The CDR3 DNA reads TGTGCCAGCAGCTACGCTAGGGAAGAGACCCAGTACTTC.

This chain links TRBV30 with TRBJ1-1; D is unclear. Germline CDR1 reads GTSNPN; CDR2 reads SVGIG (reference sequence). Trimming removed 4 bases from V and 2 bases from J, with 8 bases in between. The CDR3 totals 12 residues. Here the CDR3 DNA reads TGTGCCTGGATTTGGGGAAACACTGAAGCTTTCTTT. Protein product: CAWIWGNTEAFF.

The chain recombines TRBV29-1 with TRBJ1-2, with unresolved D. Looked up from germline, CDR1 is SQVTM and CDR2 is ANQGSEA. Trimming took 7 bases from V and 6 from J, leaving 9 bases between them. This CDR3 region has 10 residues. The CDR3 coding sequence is TGCAGCGCCCAAGGCCATGGCTACACCTTC. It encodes CSAQGHGYTF.

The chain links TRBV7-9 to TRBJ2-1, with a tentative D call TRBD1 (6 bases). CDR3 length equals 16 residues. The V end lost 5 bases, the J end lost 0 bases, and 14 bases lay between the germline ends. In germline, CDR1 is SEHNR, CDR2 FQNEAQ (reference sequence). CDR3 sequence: CASSPRQDRSYNEQFF. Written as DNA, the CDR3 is TGTGCCAGCAGCCCTCGACAGGACCGCTCCTACAATGAGCAGTTCTTC.

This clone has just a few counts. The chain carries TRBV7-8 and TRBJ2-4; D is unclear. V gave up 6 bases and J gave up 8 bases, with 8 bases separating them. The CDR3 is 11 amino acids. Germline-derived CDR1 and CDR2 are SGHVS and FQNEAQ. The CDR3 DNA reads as TGTGCCAGCAGTTCCAGTTACATTCAGTACTTC. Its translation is CASSSSYIQYF.

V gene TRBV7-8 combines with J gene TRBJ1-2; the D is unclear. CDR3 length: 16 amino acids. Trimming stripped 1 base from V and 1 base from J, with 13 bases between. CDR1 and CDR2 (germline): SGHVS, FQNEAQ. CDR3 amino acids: CASSLDPRHVNYGYTF. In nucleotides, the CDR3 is TGTGCCAGCAGCTTAGATCCCAGACATGTTAACTATGGCTACACCTTC.

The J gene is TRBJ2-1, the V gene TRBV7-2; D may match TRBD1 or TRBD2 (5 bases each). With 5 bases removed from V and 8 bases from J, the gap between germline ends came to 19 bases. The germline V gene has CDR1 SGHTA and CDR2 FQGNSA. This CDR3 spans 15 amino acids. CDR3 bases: TGTGCCAGCAGCCGGGACCCCCGACTGGCGGATGAGCAGTTCTTC. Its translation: CASSRDPRLADEQFF.

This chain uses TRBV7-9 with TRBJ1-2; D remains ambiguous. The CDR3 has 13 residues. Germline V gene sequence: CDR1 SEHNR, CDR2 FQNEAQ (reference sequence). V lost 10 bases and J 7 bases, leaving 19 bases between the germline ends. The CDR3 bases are TGTGCCATCATTACCCGGTCAAACGGTGGCTACACCTTC. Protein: CAIITRSNGGYTF.

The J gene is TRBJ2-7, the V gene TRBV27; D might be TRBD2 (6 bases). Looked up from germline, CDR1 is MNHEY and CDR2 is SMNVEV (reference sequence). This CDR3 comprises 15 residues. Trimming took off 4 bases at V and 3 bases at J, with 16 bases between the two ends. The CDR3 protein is CASSSLGRDFYEQYF. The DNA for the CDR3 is TGTGCCAGCAGTTCCCTCGGGAGAGACTTCTACGAGCAGTACTTC.

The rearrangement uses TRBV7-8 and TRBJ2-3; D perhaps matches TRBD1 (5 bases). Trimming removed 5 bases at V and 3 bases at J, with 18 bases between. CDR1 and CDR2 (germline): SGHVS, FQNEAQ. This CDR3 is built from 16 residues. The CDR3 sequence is CASSDARVVRTDTQYF. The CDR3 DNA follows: TGTGCCAGCAGCGATGCCAGGGTTGTCAGAACAGATACGCAGTATTTT.